One and the same sample provided the 3 T cell receptor beta chains below, sequenced in a study of blood T cell repertoires in COVID-19. Produced via immunoSEQ multiplex PCR; TCRdb's table is partial and in-frame only. The sample includes about 400,000 clones, 86% of them seen just once. Source material: peripheral blood. The receptors shown here come from a woman aged 60-75 years with COVID-19, enrolled during active disease.

The V gene is TRBV4-2, the J gene TRBJ1-4, with TRBD1 as a possible D gene (6 bases). This CDR3 contains 16 residues. V gave up 0 bases and J gave up 5 bases, with 13 bases separating them. Per the germline V gene, CDR1 is LGHNA and CDR2 is YNFKEQ. The CDR3 loop is CASSQDATGQNEKLFF. DNA of the CDR3: TGTGCCAGCAGCCAAGACGCCACAGGGCAAAATGAAAAACTGTTTTTT.

The chain has TRBV19 and TRBJ1-2; D perhaps matches TRBD1 (6 bases). In germline, CDR1 is LNHDA, CDR2 SQIVND (reference sequence). Between the trimmed V and J ends, which lost 7 bases and 3 bases, there was a span of 12 bases. This CDR3 comprises 13 residues. The DNA of the CDR3 is TGTGCCAGTACCCCGAGGGGGTACTATGGCTACACCTTC. This translates into CASTPRGYYGYTF.

The gene calls are TRBV10-3 and TRBJ2-2, with D perhaps TRBD2 (5 bases). Trimming took 6 bases from V and 7 from J, leaving 12 bases between them. This CDR3 is 13 amino acids long. Per germline, CDR1 ENHRY and CDR2 SYGVKD. DNA for the CDR3: TGTGCCATCAGCCCTTCAGCGGTCGGGGAGCTGTTTTTT. Encoded protein: CAISPSAVGELFF.